This T cell receptor (beta chain) was profiled in a study of T cell responses to AZD1222 COVID-19 vaccine. Overall study results and limits: As reported, nearly half of all spike-specific TCRs target variant regions that are unmutated. Spike was spanned by vaccine-associated CD4 TCRs, with dominance at 160-218 and 743-854.

Clones were read by immunoSEQ multiplex PCR, and TCRdb kept only the in-frame ones, dropping some. The repertoire includes 130,000 to 150,000 clones, about nine tenths of them detected once, and over 3% sits in the top ten. Comments on this clone: Its target is not known.

The sample in question was peripheral blood, obtained 28 days after the second AZD1222 dose. The clonotype comes from an adult who received the AZD1222 COVID-19 vaccine.

DNA of the CDR3: TGTGCCATCAGCACACAGGGGGACTATGGCTACACCTTC. Translated: CAISTQGDYGYTF. The V call is TRBV10-3, the J call TRBJ1-2; 8 nucleotides agree with TRBD1. V shed 6 bases, J shed 3 bases, and the junction held 3 bases outside the gene matches. Germline V gene lookup returns CDR1 ENHRY and CDR2 SYGVKD. The CDR3 is 13 residues long.